One sample yielded the 19 T cell receptor beta chains listed below, sequenced in a study of cytomegalovirus exposure and HLA in healthy donors. The primer mix had 60 Vbeta and 13 Jbeta primers. Using immunoSEQ multiplex PCR, the repertoire was profiled, and TCRdb retains in-frame clones only, with some absent. The table has 150,000 to 200,000 clones, around 83% seen once. The sample taken for sequencing was PBMCs. The receptors shown here come from a girl between 2 and 10 years old in good health and CMV-seropositive.

V usage is TRBV6-6 and J usage is TRBJ2-3; the match to TRBD1 covers 7 bases. Losses at the gene ends were 0 bases for V and 4 bases for J; bases not matched to a gene: 4. This CDR3 spans 15 amino acids. The V gene's germline CDR1 is MNHNY and CDR2 SVGAGI (reference sequence). The CDR3 loop is CASSYSNRGPDTQYF. The CDR3 DNA is TGTGCCAGCAGTTACTCGAACAGGGGTCCAGATACGCAGTATTTT.

CDR3 loop: CASISSGPSYEQYF. The CDR3 DNA is TGTGCCAGCATTTCTAGCGGTCCTTCCTACGAGCAGTACTTC. V and J are TRBV28 and TRBJ2-7; 7 bases map to TRBD2. The CDR3 contains 14 residues. Germline CDR1 is MDHEN and CDR2 is SYDVKM. Germline trimming cut 7 bases from V and 1 base from J; bases unmatched to any gene: 7.

The CDR3 loop reads CASRQTWTSNNEQFF. The DNA for the CDR3 is TGTGCCAGCAGGCAGACGTGGACTAGTAACAATGAGCAGTTCTTC. V usage is TRBV6-5 and J usage is TRBJ2-1, with 7 bases lining up with TRBD2. The CDR3 consists of 15 residues. Germline CDR1 reads MNHEY; CDR2 reads SVGAGI. The trim removed 6 bases at V and 5 bases at J, leaving 10 bases unmatched.

The chain employs TRBV30 and TRBJ1-5; D may be TRBD1 (6 bases). CDR1 GTSNPN and CDR2 SVGIG come from the germline V gene (reference sequence). The V end was cut by 2 bases, the J end by 10 bases, with 21 bases between. CDR3 length: 15 amino acids. In nucleotides, the CDR3 is TGTGCCTGGAGTTTGGCCCAGGGGCAAATCAGCCCCCAGCATTTT. Translation: CAWSLAQGQISPQHF.

The chain recombines TRBV9 with TRBJ2-1; possibly TRBD2 for D (6 bases). Germline loops: CDR1 SGDLS, CDR2 YYNGEE. The V end was cut by 4 bases, the J end by 9 bases, with 20 bases between. The length of the CDR3 is 15 residues. The CDR3 coding sequence is TGTGCCAGCAGCCCCGGACGTGGGGCCGGGGGTGAGCAGTTCTTC. Translating it yields CASSPGRGAGGEQFF.

This sequence joins TRBV7-2 and TRBJ2-7, with 8 nucleotides matching TRBD2. The V gene end was trimmed by 5 bases and the J gene end by 4 bases; junction bases not matched to a gene: 16. The CDR3 spans 17 residues. CDR1 and CDR2 (germline): SGHTA, FQGNSA. In DNA form, the CDR3 reads TGTGCCAGCAGCCCGCTAGTGGTAGCGGGATACATTTACGAGCAGTACTTC. Translating gives CASSPLVVAGYIYEQYF.

V and J are TRBV4-1 and TRBJ2-7; D may be TRBD1 (5 bases). Trimming removed 2 bases at V and 1 base at J, with 9 bases between. Germline CDR1 reads MGHRA; CDR2 reads YSYEKL. This CDR3 has 14 residues. CDR3 region: CASSQIQGSYEQYF. The CDR3 bases are TGCGCCAGCAGCCAAATCCAGGGTTCCTACGAGCAGTACTTC.

This clone appeared once. A read error may produce the germline difference seen at one junction end. The rearrangement links TRBV30 to TRBJ1-2; 8 nucleotides line up with TRBD1. CDR3 length equals 10 residues. The germline gives CDR1 GTSNPN, CDR2 SVGIG (reference sequence). CDR3 DNA: TGTGCCTGGGGAGGACAGGGTATCGCCTTC. This codes for CAWGGQGIAF.

This chain joins TRBV29-1 and TRBJ2-7; D is ambiguous. This CDR3 comprises 12 residues. Trimming took off 6 bases at V and 5 bases at J, with 14 bases between the two ends. From germline, CDR1 is SQVTM and CDR2 ANQGSEA. The DNA of the CDR3 is TGCAGCGTCGAAAACGCGTTAGACGAGCAGTACTTC. Protein sequence: CSVENALDEQYF.

The V call is TRBV28, the J call TRBJ2-3; D is possibly TRBD2 (6 bases). Germline assignment: CDR1 MDHEN and CDR2 SYDVKM. The CDR3 is made up of 22 amino acids. Trimming left V 6 bases short and J 2 bases short, with 36 bases between. The CDR3 here is CASSFKRNPGTPKEADTDTQYF. CDR3 nucleotide sequence: TGTGCCAGCAGCTTCAAGCGGAACCCTGGGACTCCCAAGGAGGCGGACACAGATACGCAGTATTTT.

This clone was found many times. The chain joins TRBV7-2 to TRBJ1-5, with a tentative D call TRBD1 (6 bases). The V gene's germline CDR1 is SGHTA and CDR2 FQGNSA. The CDR3 spans 13 residues. Trimming removed 5 bases at V and 7 bases at J, with 12 bases between. CDR3 nucleotide sequence: TGTGCCAGCAGCCTACAGGGATACCAGCCCCAGCATTTT. This codes for CASSLQGYQPQHF. The complete variable domain, with remaining parts taken from reference TRBV7-2 and TRBJ1-5, reads GAGVSQSPSNKVTEKGKDVELRCDPISGHTALYWYRQSLGQGLEFLIYFQGNSAPDKSGLPSDRFSAERTGGSVSTLTIQRTQQEDSAVYLCASSLQGYQPQHFGDGTRLSIL.

This rearrangement joins TRBV2 to TRBJ2-1; D gene ambiguous. The CDR3 is made up of 14 amino acids. With 3 bases removed from V and 1 base from J, the gap between germline ends came to 7 bases. Germline V gene sequence: CDR1 SNHLY, CDR2 FYNNEI. The CDR3: CASSDRLSYNEQFF. Here the CDR3 DNA reads TGTGCCAGCAGTGACAGGCTTTCCTACAATGAGCAGTTCTTC.

This clone was counted a single time. The V gene is TRBV28, the J gene TRBJ2-3; 12 bases map to TRBD2. Germline V lookup: CDR1 MDHEN, CDR2 SYDVKM. V lost 3 bases and J lost 4; bases outside the gene matches: 11. The CDR3 is made up of 18 amino acids. The CDR3 sequence is CASSFSLAGGLGSDTQYF. CDR3 bases: TGTGCCAGCAGTTTCTCGCTAGCGGGAGGGCTCGGTTCAGATACGCAGTATTTT.

This chain joins TRBV6-6 and TRBJ1-2; 7 bases are a match to TRBD1. The germline gives CDR1 MNHNY, CDR2 SVGAGI (reference sequence). The V segment lost 5 bases and the J segment 6 bases; nucleotides outside the gene matches: 9. The CDR3 has 14 residues. The CDR3 nucleotides read TGTGCCAGCAGTCCGCTGACAGGGAGCAATGGCTACACCTTC. Translation gives CASSPLTGSNGYTF.

The CDR3 region is CASSHPGLAGEETQYF. The CDR3 DNA follows: TGCGCCAGCAGCCATCCCGGACTAGCGGGAGAAGAGACCCAGTACTTC. V is TRBV4-1 and J is TRBJ2-5; 13 nucleotides match TRBD2. The CDR3 is 16 amino acids. V shed 3 bases and J 3 bases; nucleotides not matched to a gene: 4. CDR1 and CDR2 (germline): MGHRA, YSYEKL.

This clone was recorded a few times. The chain combines TRBV30 with TRBJ1-1, with 7 bases that match TRBD1. V lost 2 bases, J lost 4 bases, and 7 bases stayed unmatched. CDR1 is GTSNPN and CDR2 is SVGIG in the germline V gene (reference sequence). The CDR3 covers 14 residues. Here the CDR3 reads CAWSLTGSGTEAFF. The CDR3 DNA sequence: TGTGCCTGGAGTTTGACAGGGTCGGGCACTGAAGCTTTCTTT.

V is TRBV15 and J is TRBJ2-7; 10 bases map to TRBD1. This CDR3 comprises 15 residues. Looked up from germline, CDR1 is LNHNV and CDR2 is YYDKDF (reference sequence). The J segment lost 0 bases and the V segment lost 3 bases, leaving 2 bases of the junction unmatched. The CDR3 nucleotides read TGTGCCACCAGCAGTGGACAGGGGGTCTCCTACGAGCAGTACTTC. Protein: CATSSGQGVSYEQYF. Full variable domain (outside the CDR3, taken from reference TRBV15 and TRBJ2-7): DAMVIQNPRYQVTQFGKPVTLSCSQTLNHNVMYWYQQKSSQAPKLLFHYYDKDFNNEADTPDNFQSRRPNTSFCFLDIRSPGLGDTAMYLCATSSGQGVSYEQYFGPGTRLTVT.

In DNA, the CDR3 is TGCAGTGCTAGTAACGACAATGAAGCTTTCTTT. Protein: CSASNDNEAFF. This rearrangement joins TRBV20-1 to TRBJ1-1; D is uncertain. The CDR3 consists of 11 residues. The ends were cut back, 3 bases at V and 7 bases at J, with 9 bases in the middle. CDR1 is DFQATT, CDR2 SNEGSKA, per germline (reference sequence).

The gene calls are TRBV28 and TRBJ1-1; 10 bases agree with TRBD1. Unmatched junction bases numbered 4, after V lost 7 bases and J lost 5 bases. CDR3 length equals 13 residues. Per germline, CDR1 MDHEN and CDR2 SYDVKM. CDR3 in amino acids: CASMRDRGTEAFF. In DNA, the CDR3 is TGTGCCAGCATGCGGGACAGGGGTACTGAAGCTTTCTTT.